These 11 T cell receptor beta chains originate from one sample sequenced in a study of blood T cell repertoires in COVID-19. Using immunoSEQ multiplex PCR, the repertoire was profiled, and TCRdb retains in-frame clones only, with some absent. The sample records about 18,000 clones, 87% being singletons. Sequenced: peripheral blood. These receptor sequences come from a human donor in a cohort sampled during active COVID-19. The donor label of this sample is uncertain.

The V call is TRBV5-1, the J call TRBJ1-4; 8 nucleotides line up with TRBD1. Germline assignment: CDR1 SGHRS and CDR2 YFSETQ. After removal of 6 bases from V and 10 bases from J, the junction contained 8 bases not matched to a gene. The length of the CDR3 is 13 residues. Written as DNA, the CDR3 is TGCGCCAGCAAGACAGGGGACGGAGGAAAACTGTTTTTT. Translation: CASKTGDGGKLFF.

This chain links TRBV6-1 with TRBJ1-5, with no clear D. Trimming left V 2 bases short and J 0 bases short, with 5 bases between. CDR1 is MNHNS and CDR2 is SASEGT in the germline V gene. CDR3 size: 14 residues. CDR3 sequence (DNA): TGTGCCAGCAGTGAAAATTATAGCAATCAGCCCCAGCATTTT. Residues: CASSENYSNQPQHF.

V gene TRBV29-1 combines with J gene TRBJ2-5; D unclear. The germline V and J ends were trimmed by 7 bases and 4 bases, with 13 bases remaining between them. There are 12 residues in the CDR3. From germline, CDR1 is SQVTM and CDR2 ANQGSEA. For the CDR3, the DNA is TGCAGCGCAGAAGGCAGGCGAGAGACCCAGTACTTC. This translates into CSAEGRRETQYF.

This chain uses TRBV19 with TRBJ2-3; weak D call: TRBD1 (6 bases). This CDR3 region has 16 residues. Trimming removed 6 bases at V and 0 bases at J, with 16 bases between. Germline-derived CDR1 and CDR2 are LNHDA and SQIVND (reference sequence). CDR3 DNA: TGTGCCAGTAGCGGGGACACCCACCCTAGCACAGATACGCAGTATTTT. Its protein is CASSGDTHPSTDTQYF.

The V call is TRBV5-6, the J call TRBJ2-1; 8 bases are shared with TRBD2. Germline trimming cut 0 bases from V and 7 bases from J; bases unmatched to any gene: 6. This CDR3 contains 15 residues. Germline V gives CDR1 SGHDT, CDR2 YYEEEE. The CDR3 sequence: CASSLGLAGGNEQFF. CDR3 sequence (DNA): TGTGCCAGCAGCTTGGGCCTAGCGGGTGGGAATGAGCAGTTCTTC. Combining the CDR3 with reference TRBV5-6 and TRBJ2-1 gives the whole variable domain DAGVTQSPTHLIKTRGQQVTLRCSPKSGHDTVSWYQQALGQGPQFIFQYYEEEERQRGNFPDRFSGHQFPNYSSELNVNALLLGDSALYLCASSLGLAGGNEQFFGPGTRLTVL.

This chain connects TRBV5-4 to TRBJ1-1; tentative D call: TRBD1 (5 bases). V lost 0 bases and J lost 11, with 11 bases in between. Germline-derived CDR1 and CDR2 are SGHNT and YYREEE (reference sequence). The CDR3 contains 12 residues. The DNA for the CDR3 is TGTGCCAGCAGCTTGGCGGCCCGACAGGCTTTCTTT. Protein sequence: CASSLAARQAFF.

This clone has only one observation. CDR3 protein: CASSGKTSGNTGELFF. CDR3 in DNA: TGCGCCAGCAGCGGGAAGACTAGCGGGAACACCGGGGAGCTGTTTTTT. This chain connects TRBV5-1 to TRBJ2-2; 9 bases match TRBD2. The germline V gene has CDR1 SGHRS and CDR2 YFSETQ. The CDR3 contains 16 residues. The V gene end was trimmed by 4 bases and the J gene end by 1 base; junction bases not matched to a gene: 5. Complete variable domain (other parts from reference TRBV5-1 and TRBJ2-2): KAGVTQTPRYLIKTRGQQVTLSCSPISGHRSVSWYQQTPGQGLQFLFEYFSETQRNKGNFPGRFSGRQFSNSRSEMNVSTLELGDSALYLCASSGKTSGNTGELFFGEGSRLTVL.

The J gene is TRBJ2-1, the V gene TRBV19, with 7 bases matching TRBD2. The CDR3 is 13 residues long. Germline V gives CDR1 LNHDA, CDR2 SQIVND (reference sequence). V was pared by 5 bases and J by 6 bases, with 4 bases of the junction left unmatched. In nucleotides, the CDR3 is TGTGCCAGTAGTTCTAGCGGCGCCAATGAGCAGTTCTTC. This sequence encodes CASSSSGANEQFF. Drawing the rest from reference TRBV19 and TRBJ2-1, the complete variable domain is DGGITQSPKYLFRKEGQNVTLSCEQNLNHDAMYWYRQDPGQGLRLIYYSQIVNDFQKGDIAEGYSVSREKKESFPLTVTSAQKNPTAFYLCASSSSGANEQFFGPGTRLTVL.

CDR3 bases: TGTGCCAGCAAAGGGGGTGTAAGGGCACCCTACGAGCAGTACTTC. This codes for CASKGGVRAPYEQYF. V is TRBV28 and J is TRBJ2-7, with D perhaps matching TRBD1 (6 bases). The V gene's germline CDR1 is MDHEN and CDR2 SYDVKM. The CDR3 loop spans 15 amino acids. V lost 7 bases and J lost 2, with 18 bases in between.

The chain carries TRBV7-8 and TRBJ2-3; the match to TRBD2 covers 7 bases. CDR3 length: 15 amino acids. The junction had 2 bases not matched to a gene; V was cut back by 2 bases and J by 0 bases. The V gene's germline CDR1 is SGHVS and CDR2 FQNEAQ. The CDR3, as DNA: TGTGCCAGCAGCTTACAGGGACTAAGCACAGATACGCAGTATTTT. This encodes CASSLQGLSTDTQYF.

In this sample, this clone turned up a few times. The J gene is TRBJ2-7, the V gene TRBV7-6, with 7 bases identical to TRBD2. Unmatched junction bases numbered 10, after V lost 3 bases and J lost 2 bases. This CDR3 comprises 16 residues. Germline CDR1 reads SGHVS; CDR2 reads FNYEAQ. CDR3 region: CASSLGSRAGAYEQYF. The CDR3, as DNA: TGTGCCAGCAGCTTGGGGTCGAGGGCGGGAGCCTACGAGCAGTACTTC.